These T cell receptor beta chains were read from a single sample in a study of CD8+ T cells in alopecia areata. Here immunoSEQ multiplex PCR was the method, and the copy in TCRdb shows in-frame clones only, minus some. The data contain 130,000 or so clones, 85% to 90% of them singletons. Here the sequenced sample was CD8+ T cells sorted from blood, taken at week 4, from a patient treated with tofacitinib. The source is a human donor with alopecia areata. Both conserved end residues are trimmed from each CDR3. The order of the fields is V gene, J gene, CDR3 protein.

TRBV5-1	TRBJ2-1	ASSPGAGYNEQF
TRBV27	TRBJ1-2	ASSPGQGPAGGYT
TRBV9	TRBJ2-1	ASSVLTGTSAHNEQF
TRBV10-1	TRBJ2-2	ASSESPGSGELF
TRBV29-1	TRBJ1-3	SVEGGNTIY
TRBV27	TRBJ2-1	ASSPGTSGNNEQF
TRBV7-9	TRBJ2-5	ASSLGGGRQETQY
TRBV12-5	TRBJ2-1	ASGLGVNEQF
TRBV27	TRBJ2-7	ASSLYAALSYEQY
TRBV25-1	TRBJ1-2	ASSEAWHGYT
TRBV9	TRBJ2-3	ASSVQTSGTDTQY
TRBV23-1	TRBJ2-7	ASSQLGQKSYEQY
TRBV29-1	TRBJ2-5	SVDDRGLSETQY
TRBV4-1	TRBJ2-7	ASSQDGDRGSYEQY
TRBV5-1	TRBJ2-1	ASSPGDATYNEQF
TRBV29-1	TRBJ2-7	SVESGSHEQY
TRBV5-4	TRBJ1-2	ASRESEADYGYT
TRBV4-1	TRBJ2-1	ASSQESVSSYNEQF
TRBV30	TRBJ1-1	AWSGSPGEEEAF
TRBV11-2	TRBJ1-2	ASSLGGGGYT
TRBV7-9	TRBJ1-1	ASSLTDSLNTEAF
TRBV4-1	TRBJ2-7	ASSQEGGWEQY
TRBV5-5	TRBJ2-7	ASSPGLAGVRYEQY
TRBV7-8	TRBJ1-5	ASSLRTGNQPQH
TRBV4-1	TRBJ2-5	ASSPYGGTSGEETQY
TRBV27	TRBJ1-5	ASSLWAGRGNQPQH
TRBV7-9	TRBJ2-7	ASSWDRGFPLEQY
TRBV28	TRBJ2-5	ASSLDRSAVGAQY
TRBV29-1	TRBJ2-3	SVRSDADTQY
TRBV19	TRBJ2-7	ASSPRDGSYEQY
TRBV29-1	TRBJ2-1	SAELAGDFENEQF
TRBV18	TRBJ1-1	ASRYDGSTEAF
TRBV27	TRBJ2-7	ASIERFSTYEQY